Each of the 29 T cell receptor beta chains below was sequenced from the same sample in a study of OX40 agonist ivuxolimab in advanced cancers. The table came from immunoSEQ multiplex PCR; TCRdb's copy has only in-frame clones and leaves some out. The repertoire includes roughly 80,000 clones, more than 75% of them detected once, and 2.5% to 3% sits in the top ten. Specimen: CD4+ or CD8+ T cells sorted from blood, collected in a trial of the OX40 agonist ivuxolimab. The receptors were gathered from an adult with an advanced solid tumor such as melanoma, head and neck, liver or kidney cancer.

The chain is built from TRBV2 and TRBJ2-7; D is uncertain. Per germline, CDR1 SNHLY and CDR2 FYNNEI. Trimming pared 4 bases from V and 6 bases from J, leaving 19 bases between. This CDR3 contains 15 residues. CDR3 DNA: TGTGCCAGCAGTGGGGAACAGCCTGCTGTGGCCGAGCAGTACGTC. It specifies CASSGEQPAVAEQYV.

The CDR3 protein is CASSLGQGDRGYTF. The CDR3 DNA is TGCGCCAGCAGCTTGGGGCAGGGGGATCGAGGCTACACCTTC. V gene TRBV5-1 combines with J gene TRBJ1-2, with TRBD1 matching over 7 bases. V trimming: 0 bases; J trimming: 8 bases; junction bases outside the gene matches: 7. The germline V gene encodes CDR1 SGHRS and CDR2 YFSETQ. This CDR3 spans 14 amino acids.

To note about this clone: This sample also contains other DNA sequences that code for the same CDR3. The rearrangement joins TRBV9 to TRBJ2-1; the D gene is possibly TRBD1 (5 bases). CDR1 SGDLS and CDR2 YYNGEE come from the germline V gene. The CDR3 is 15 amino acids. Trimming removed 0 bases from V and 0 bases from J, with 7 bases in between. CDR3 protein: CASSVGQGSYNEQFF. The CDR3 DNA follows: TGTGCCAGCAGCGTAGGCCAGGGCTCCTACAATGAGCAGTTCTTC.

This chain connects TRBV5-4 to TRBJ2-1; no definite D call. This CDR3 is 14 amino acids long. The germline CDR1 and CDR2 sequences are SGHNT and YYREEE (reference sequence). Trimming shortened V by 4 bases and J by 0 bases, and 8 bases separated the two germline ends. This CDR3 is CASSGASSYNEQFF. In DNA, the CDR3 is TGTGCCAGCAGCGGAGCCAGCTCCTACAATGAGCAGTTCTTC.

The chain carries TRBV6-1 and TRBJ1-4; D gene ambiguous. Deletions cut 5 bases from V and 7 bases from J, with 14 bases between. The length of the CDR3 is 14 residues. CDR1 MNHNS and CDR2 SASEGT come from the germline V gene. The CDR3 DNA follows: TGTGCCAGCAGTCCCAGAACGGATATTGAAAAACTGTTTTTT. Its translation: CASSPRTDIEKLFF.

The chain is built from TRBV7-8 and TRBJ2-7; D is possibly TRBD1 or TRBD2 (7 bases each). The CDR3 totals 15 residues. Germline V gene data show CDR1 as SGHVS and CDR2 as FQNEAQ. The ends were cut back, 2 bases at V and 3 bases at J, with 14 bases in the middle. CDR3 amino acids: CASSLRGRGLYEQYF. The DNA for the CDR3 is TGTGCCAGCAGCTTAAGGGGGAGGGGGCTCTACGAGCAGTACTTC.

V and J are TRBV10-3 and TRBJ2-2; 8 bases line up with TRBD1. The J segment lost 3 bases and the V segment lost 6 bases, leaving 6 bases of the junction unmatched. CDR1 is ENHRY, CDR2 SYGVKD, per germline. This CDR3 has 15 residues. CDR3: CAIRDGTGDTGELFF. Written as DNA, the CDR3 is TGTGCCATCAGAGACGGGACAGGAGACACCGGGGAGCTGTTTTTT.

V is TRBV19 and J is TRBJ1-4; D possibly corresponds to TRBD1 (5 bases). V was trimmed by 3 bases and J by 6 bases, leaving 8 bases between them. Germline loops: CDR1 LNHDA, CDR2 SQIVND (reference sequence). This CDR3 contains 13 residues. As DNA, the CDR3 is TGTGCCAGTAGTATCGGACATTATGAAAAACTGTTTTTT. It codes for CASSIGHYEKLFF.

The rearrangement uses TRBV19 and TRBJ2-1; 7 nucleotides agree with TRBD1. Losses at the gene ends were 0 bases for V and 8 bases for J; bases not matched to a gene: 7. The CDR3 covers 15 residues. Germline V gene sequence: CDR1 LNHDA, CDR2 SQIVND (reference sequence). CDR3 DNA: TGTGCCAGTAGTATAGATAAGAAGGGGGCGGATGAGCAGTTCTTC. Translated, it gives CASSIDKKGADEQFF.

The table lists this clone with a few counts. The chain links TRBV6-5 to TRBJ1-2, with D tentatively TRBD1 (5 bases). V was cut by 6 bases and J by 1 base, with 9 bases left in between. The germline gives CDR1 MNHEY, CDR2 SVGAGI. The CDR3 is made up of 13 amino acids. The CDR3 nucleotides read TGTGCCAGCAGGGAAGACAGTAACTATGGCTACACCTTC. It translates to CASREDSNYGYTF.

The chain has TRBV29-1 and TRBJ2-7; a weak D match, TRBD1 (6 bases). The germline V gene has CDR1 SQVTM and CDR2 ANQGSEA. The length of the CDR3 is 14 residues. Trimming pared 6 bases from V and 0 bases from J, leaving 15 bases between. Here the CDR3 DNA reads TGCAGCGTCATAGACAGGTCCAGCTCCTACGAGCAGTACTTC. This codes for CSVIDRSSSYEQYF.

The V and J genes are TRBV5-1 and TRBJ2-5; 8 positions agree with TRBD2. J was trimmed by 1 base and V by 6 bases; bases with no gene match: 2. There are 13 residues in the CDR3. Germline V gene data show CDR1 as SGHRS and CDR2 as YFSETQ. Here the CDR3 DNA reads TGCGCCAGCACCCGGGGGGGCCAAGAGACCCAGTACTTC. This translates into CASTRGGQETQYF.

This chain connects TRBV5-1 to TRBJ1-6, with 7 bases fitting TRBD1. V lost 2 bases and J lost 5; bases outside the gene matches: 4. Per the germline V gene, CDR1 is SGHRS and CDR2 is YFSETQ. This CDR3 region has 15 residues. DNA for the CDR3: TGCGCCAGCAGCTTTATACAGGGGAATAATTCACCCCTCCACTTT. It codes for CASSFIQGNNSPLHF. The full variable domain, its missing parts supplied by reference TRBV5-1 and TRBJ1-6, is KAGVTQTPRYLIKTRGQQVTLSCSPISGHRSVSWYQQTPGQGLQFLFEYFSETQRNKGNFPGRFSGRQFSNSRSEMNVSTLELGDSALYLCASSFIQGNNSPLHFGNGTRLTVT.

CDR3 coding DNA: TGTGCCAGCAGCCCGACTATTACAGGGGGCTTTACTGAAGCTTTCTTT. Translated: CASSPTITGGFTEAFF. The rearrangement links TRBV5-6 to TRBJ1-1, with 9 nucleotides matching TRBD1. V lost 4 bases and J lost 5; bases outside the gene matches: 12. This CDR3 region has 16 residues. CDR1 and CDR2 from the germline V gene are SGHDT and YYEEEE.

V is TRBV6-5 and J is TRBJ1-5, with 8 positions matching TRBD1. The CDR3 runs to 13 residues. Germline V lookup: CDR1 MNHEY, CDR2 SVGAGI. The CDR3 is CVSGTGSNQPQHF. The CDR3 bases are TGTGTCTCCGGGACAGGAAGCAATCAGCCCCAGCATTTT.

The genes are TRBV18 and TRBJ1-2, with D hard to call. This CDR3 comprises 12 residues. Germline CDR1 KGHSH, CDR2 LQKENI. The V end was cut by 6 bases, the J end by 5 bases, with 10 bases between. CDR3 sequence (DNA): TGTGCCAGCTCTCCGGACGAGTATGGCTACACCTTC. It specifies CASSPDEYGYTF.

The gene calls are TRBV5-1 and TRBJ2-3, with 7 bases matching TRBD2. Germline-derived CDR1 and CDR2 are SGHRS and YFSETQ. V gave up 0 bases and J gave up 3 bases; unmatched junction bases: 4. The CDR3 is 15 amino acids. This chain's CDR3 is CASSLVLAETDTQYF. The CDR3 bases are TGCGCCAGCAGCTTGGTGCTAGCGGAAACAGATACGCAGTATTTT.

The genes are TRBV6-6 and TRBJ1-6; 8 nucleotides align to TRBD1. The CDR3 length is 16 residues. Germline CDR1 is MNHNY and CDR2 is SVGAGI (reference sequence). V lost 2 bases to trimming and J lost 10 bases; unmatched junction nucleotides: 10. The CDR3 here is CASSYPPGQGNSPLHF. Written as DNA, the CDR3 is TGTGCCAGCAGTTACCCGCCTGGACAGGGAAACTCACCCCTCCACTTT.

The chain recombines TRBV6-6 with TRBJ2-1; TRBD1 agrees at 9 bases. Trimming cost V 5 bases and J 9 bases; bases outside gene matches: 8. Germline CDR1 and CDR2: MNHNY and SVGAGI (reference sequence). The length of the CDR3 is 14 residues. The CDR3 sequence is CASSPGGQGGEQFF. Written as DNA, the CDR3 is TGTGCCAGCAGTCCCGGGGGACAGGGTGGTGAGCAGTTCTTC.

The genes are TRBV19 and TRBJ1-1, with 8 bases fitting TRBD1. In germline, CDR1 is LNHDA, CDR2 SQIVND (reference sequence). J was trimmed by 1 base and V by 4 bases; bases with no gene match: 5. The CDR3 runs to 15 residues. The CDR3 DNA reads TGTGCCAGTAGTAAGACAGGGGATGCGAACACTGAAGCTTTCTTT. This codes for CASSKTGDANTEAFF.

The DNA for the CDR3 is TGTGCCTGGAGTGTATTTTCTGAAGCTTTCTTT. Protein: CAWSVFSEAFF. The chain links TRBV30 to TRBJ1-1; unclear D gene. Germline CDR1 GTSNPN, CDR2 SVGIG (reference sequence). The CDR3 consists of 11 residues. V was shortened by 0 bases and J by 6 bases, with 5 bases between the two germline ends.

Note on this clone: An end of the junction differs from the germline gene, which may be a read error. J is TRBJ2-2 and V is TRBV7-6, with D tentatively TRBD2 (5 bases). Germline V gives CDR1 SGHVS, CDR2 FNYEAQ. The CDR3 runs to 11 residues. CDR3: CASKVAGELLF. The CDR3, as DNA: TGTGCCAGCAAGGTAGCCGGGGAGCTGCTTTTT.

CDR3 in amino acids: CASSSGPGTGELFF. The CDR3 DNA sequence: TGCGCCAGCAGCTCTGGTCCGGGCACCGGGGAGCTGTTTTTT. The chain uses TRBV5-1 and TRBJ2-2; unclear D gene. Germline-derived CDR1 and CDR2 are SGHRS and YFSETQ. The CDR3 length is 14 residues. V was trimmed by 3 bases and J by 4 bases, leaving 10 bases between them.

This clone was counted a few times. The chain joins TRBV28 to TRBJ1-3; TRBD1 aligns across 8 bases. This CDR3 comprises 16 residues. Germline CDR1 reads MDHEN; CDR2 reads SYDVKM. Trimming removed 5 bases from V and 0 bases from J; junction bases left unmatched: 6. The CDR3 bases are TGTGCCAGCAGTCCGGGACAGGACCTCTCTGGAAACACCATATATTTT. Its protein is CASSPGQDLSGNTIYF.

The chain is built from TRBV18 and TRBJ1-2; D remains ambiguous. The germline V gene has CDR1 KGHSH and CDR2 LQKENI. This CDR3 is 19 amino acids long. V was shortened by 2 bases and J by 2 bases, with 24 bases between the two germline ends. This CDR3 reads CASSPVVGFGKAANYGYTF. CDR3 nucleotides: TGTGCCAGCTCACCAGTAGTGGGCTTCGGAAAAGCGGCGAACTATGGCTACACCTTC.

The rearrangement joins TRBV18 to TRBJ2-7; TRBD1 aligns across 7 bases. V shed 2 bases and J 3 bases; nucleotides not matched to a gene: 7. The V gene's germline CDR1 is KGHSH and CDR2 LQKENI. The CDR3 runs 15 residues. The CDR3 loop reads CASSPSDRSYYEQYF. CDR3 nucleotides: TGTGCCAGCTCACCATCGGACAGGAGTTACTACGAGCAGTACTTC.

The chain carries TRBV6-5 and TRBJ1-2; D is unresolved. Trimming took off 6 bases at V and 2 bases at J, with 10 bases between the two ends. The CDR3 is made up of 13 amino acids. Germline V gene lookup returns CDR1 MNHEY and CDR2 SVGAGI. The CDR3 DNA sequence: TGTGCCAGCAGCCCGACACCAAACTATGGCTACACCTTC. Amino acid sequence: CASSPTPNYGYTF.

V and J are TRBV4-3 and TRBJ1-1; D perhaps matches TRBD1 (5 bases). This CDR3 has 14 residues. V lost 7 bases to trimming and J lost 1 base, with 13 bases between them. The germline gives CDR1 LGHNA, CDR2 YSLEER. CDR3 bases: TGCGCCAGCACCCAGGGACTGCCGAACACTGAAGCTTTCTTT. The encoded protein is CASTQGLPNTEAFF.

The chain links TRBV10-1 to TRBJ2-6, with D tentatively TRBD1 (6 bases). CDR1 and CDR2 (germline): WNHNN, SYGVQD (reference sequence). This CDR3 is built from 15 residues. V dropped 8 bases and J dropped 4 bases, with 15 bases sitting between them. CDR3 bases: TGCGCCAGCTCGCTCGGGACAACCGGGGCCAACGTCCTGACTTTC. As protein: CASSLGTTGANVLTF.